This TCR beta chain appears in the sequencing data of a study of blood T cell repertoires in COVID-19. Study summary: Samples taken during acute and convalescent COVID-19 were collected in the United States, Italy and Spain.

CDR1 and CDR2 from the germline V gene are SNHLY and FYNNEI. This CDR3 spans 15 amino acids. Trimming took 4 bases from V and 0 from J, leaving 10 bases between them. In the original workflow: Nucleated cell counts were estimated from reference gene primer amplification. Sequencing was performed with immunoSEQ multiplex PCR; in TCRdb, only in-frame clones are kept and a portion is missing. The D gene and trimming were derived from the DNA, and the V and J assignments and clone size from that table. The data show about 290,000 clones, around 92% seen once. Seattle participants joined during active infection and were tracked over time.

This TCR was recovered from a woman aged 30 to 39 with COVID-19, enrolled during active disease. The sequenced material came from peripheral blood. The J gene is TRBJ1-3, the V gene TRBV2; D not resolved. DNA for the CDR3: TGTGCCAGCAGTGCGCACAGAAGCTCTGGAAACACCATATATTTT. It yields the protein CASSAHRSSGNTIYF.